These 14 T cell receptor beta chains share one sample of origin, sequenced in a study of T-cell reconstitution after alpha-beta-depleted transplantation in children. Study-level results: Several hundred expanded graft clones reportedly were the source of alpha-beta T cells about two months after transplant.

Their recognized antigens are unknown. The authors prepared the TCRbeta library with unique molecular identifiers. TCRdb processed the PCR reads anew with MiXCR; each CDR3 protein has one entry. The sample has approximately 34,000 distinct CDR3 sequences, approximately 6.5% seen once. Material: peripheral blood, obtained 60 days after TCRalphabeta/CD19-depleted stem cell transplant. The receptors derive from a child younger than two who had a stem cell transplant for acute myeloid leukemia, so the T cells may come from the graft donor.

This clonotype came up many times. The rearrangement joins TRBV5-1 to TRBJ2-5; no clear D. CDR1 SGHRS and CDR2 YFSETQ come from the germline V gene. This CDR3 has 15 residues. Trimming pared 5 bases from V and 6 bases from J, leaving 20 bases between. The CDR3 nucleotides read TGCGCCAGCAGACTGGGCTTTCTACCGCAACAGACCCAGTACTTC. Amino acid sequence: CASRLGFLPQQTQYF.

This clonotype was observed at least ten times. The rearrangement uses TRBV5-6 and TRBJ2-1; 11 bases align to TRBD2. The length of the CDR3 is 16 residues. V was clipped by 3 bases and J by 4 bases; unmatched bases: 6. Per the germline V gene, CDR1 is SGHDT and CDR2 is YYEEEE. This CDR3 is CASSSRLAGLYNEQFF. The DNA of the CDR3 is TGTGCCAGCAGCTCCAGACTAGCGGGGTTATACAATGAGCAGTTCTTC.

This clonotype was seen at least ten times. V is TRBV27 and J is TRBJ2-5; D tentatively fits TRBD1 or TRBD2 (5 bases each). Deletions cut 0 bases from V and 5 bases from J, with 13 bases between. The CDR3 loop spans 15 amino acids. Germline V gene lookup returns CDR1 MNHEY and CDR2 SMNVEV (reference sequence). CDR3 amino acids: CASSLSSYWGETQYF. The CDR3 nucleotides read TGTGCCAGCAGTTTATCGTCTTACTGGGGGGAGACCCAGTACTTC.

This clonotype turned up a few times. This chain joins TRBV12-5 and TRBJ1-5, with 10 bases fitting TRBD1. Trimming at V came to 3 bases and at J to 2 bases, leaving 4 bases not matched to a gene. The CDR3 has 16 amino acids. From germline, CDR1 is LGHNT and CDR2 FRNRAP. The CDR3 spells CASGFRDRGRNQPQHF. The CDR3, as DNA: TGTGCTAGTGGTTTCCGGGACAGGGGACGCAATCAGCCCCAGCATTTT.

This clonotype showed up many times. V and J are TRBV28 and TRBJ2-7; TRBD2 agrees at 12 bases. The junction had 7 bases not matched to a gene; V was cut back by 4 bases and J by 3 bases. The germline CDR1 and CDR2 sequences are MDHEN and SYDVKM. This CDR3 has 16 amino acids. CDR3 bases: TGTGCCAGCAGTTCGAGCCGACTAGCGGGAGACTACGAGCAGTACTTC. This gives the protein CASSSSRLAGDYEQYF.

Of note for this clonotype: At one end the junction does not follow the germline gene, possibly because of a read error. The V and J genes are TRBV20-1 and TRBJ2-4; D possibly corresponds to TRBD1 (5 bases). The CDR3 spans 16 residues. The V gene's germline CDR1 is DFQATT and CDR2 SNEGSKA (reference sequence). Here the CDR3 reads CCARDLGAGAKNIQYF. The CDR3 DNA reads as TGCTGTGCTAGAGATCTAGGGGCAGGGGCCAAAAACATTCAGTACTTC.

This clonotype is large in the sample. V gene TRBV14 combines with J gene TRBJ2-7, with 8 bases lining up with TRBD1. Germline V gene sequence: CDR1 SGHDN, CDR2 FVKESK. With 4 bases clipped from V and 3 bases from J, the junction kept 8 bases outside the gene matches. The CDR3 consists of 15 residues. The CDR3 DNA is TGTGCCAGCAGCCTGTACCGGGACAGGATCTACGAGCAGTACTTC. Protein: CASSLYRDRIYEQYF.

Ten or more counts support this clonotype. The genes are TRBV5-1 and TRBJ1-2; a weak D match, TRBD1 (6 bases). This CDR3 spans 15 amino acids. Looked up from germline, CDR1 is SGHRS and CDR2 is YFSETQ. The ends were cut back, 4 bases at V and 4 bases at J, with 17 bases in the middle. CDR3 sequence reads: CASSLKTGYLYGYTF. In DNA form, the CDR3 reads TGCGCCAGCAGCCTAAAGACAGGTTACCTCTATGGCTACACCTTC. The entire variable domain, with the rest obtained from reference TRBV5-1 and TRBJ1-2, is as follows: KAGVTQTPRYLIKTRGQQVTLSCSPISGHRSVSWYQQTPGQGLQFLFEYFSETQRNKGNFPGRFSGRQFSNSRSEMNVSTLELGDSALYLCASSLKTGYLYGYTFGSGTRLTVV.

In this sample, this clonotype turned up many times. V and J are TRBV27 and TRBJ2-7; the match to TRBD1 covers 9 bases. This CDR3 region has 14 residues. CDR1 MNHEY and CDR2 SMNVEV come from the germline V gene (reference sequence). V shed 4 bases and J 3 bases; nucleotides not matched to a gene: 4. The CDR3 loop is CASSYGTGNYEQYF. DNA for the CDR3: TGTGCCAGCAGTTACGGGACAGGGAACTACGAGCAGTACTTC.

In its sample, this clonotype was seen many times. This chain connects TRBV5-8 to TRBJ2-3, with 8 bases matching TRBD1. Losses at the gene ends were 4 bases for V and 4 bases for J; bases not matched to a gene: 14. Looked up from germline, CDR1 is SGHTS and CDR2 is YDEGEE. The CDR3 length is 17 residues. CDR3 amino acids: CASSHDRGSLRADTQYF. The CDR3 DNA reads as TGTGCCAGCAGCCACGACAGGGGTTCCCTACGGGCAGATACGCAGTATTTT.

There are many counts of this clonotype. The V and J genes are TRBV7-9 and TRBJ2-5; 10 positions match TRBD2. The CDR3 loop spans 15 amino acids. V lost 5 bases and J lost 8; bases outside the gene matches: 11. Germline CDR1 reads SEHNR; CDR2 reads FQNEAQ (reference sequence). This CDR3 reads CASSLTSGKVFTQYF. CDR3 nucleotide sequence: TGTGCCAGCAGCCTAACTAGCGGGAAAGTGTTTACCCAGTACTTC.

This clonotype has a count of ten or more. CDR3 nucleotide sequence: TGTGCCAGCAGTGTAGTAGGCGAGCAGTACTTC. Translation gives CASSVVGEQYF. The chain is built from TRBV12-3 or TRBV12-4 and TRBJ2-7; D call uncertain. With 5 bases removed from V and 6 bases from J, the gap between germline ends came to 8 bases. The CDR3 extends over 11 amino acids.

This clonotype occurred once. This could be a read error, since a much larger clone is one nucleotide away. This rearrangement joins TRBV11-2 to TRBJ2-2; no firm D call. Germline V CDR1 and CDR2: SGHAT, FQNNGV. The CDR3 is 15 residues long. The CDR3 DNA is TGTGCCAGCAGCCCCTTCGTGTCACACACCGTGGAGCTGTTTTTT. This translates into CASSPFVSHTVELFF.

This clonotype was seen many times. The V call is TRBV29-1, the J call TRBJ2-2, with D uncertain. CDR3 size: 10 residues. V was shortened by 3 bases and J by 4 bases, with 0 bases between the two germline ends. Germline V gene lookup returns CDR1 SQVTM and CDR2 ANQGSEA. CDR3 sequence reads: CSVDTGELFF. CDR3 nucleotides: TGCAGCGTTGACACCGGGGAGCTGTTTTTT.